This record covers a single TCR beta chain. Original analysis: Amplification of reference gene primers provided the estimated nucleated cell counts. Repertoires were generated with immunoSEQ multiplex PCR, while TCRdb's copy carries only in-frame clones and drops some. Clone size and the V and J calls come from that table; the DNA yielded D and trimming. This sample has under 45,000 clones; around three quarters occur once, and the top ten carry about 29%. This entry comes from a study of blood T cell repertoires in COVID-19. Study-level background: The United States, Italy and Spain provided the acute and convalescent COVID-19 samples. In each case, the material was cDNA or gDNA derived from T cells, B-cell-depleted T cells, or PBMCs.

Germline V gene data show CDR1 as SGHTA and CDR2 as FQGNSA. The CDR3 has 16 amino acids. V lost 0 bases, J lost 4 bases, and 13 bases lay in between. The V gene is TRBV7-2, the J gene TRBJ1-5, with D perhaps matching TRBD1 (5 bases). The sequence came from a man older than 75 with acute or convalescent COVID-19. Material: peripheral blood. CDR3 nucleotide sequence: TGTGCCAGCAGCTTAGCGGGGGGAGGGGAGAATCAGCCCCAGCATTTT. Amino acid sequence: CASSLAGGGENQPQHF. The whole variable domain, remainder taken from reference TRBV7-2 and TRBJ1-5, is GAGVSQSPSNKVTEKGKDVELRCDPISGHTALYWYRQSLGQGLEFLIYFQGNSAPDKSGLPSDRFSAERTGGSVSTLTIQRTQQEDSAVYLCASSLAGGGENQPQHFGDGTRLSIL.